One sample yielded the 16 T cell receptor beta chains listed below, sequenced in a study of regulatory T cells in long-lasting Graves disease. Time point specified: newly diagnosed GD, antithyroid drugs for less than 3 months. PBMC-derived RNA was used for the TCR library. Both iRepertoire HTBI primers and Arm-PCR of CDR3 regions were used to build the TCR beta libraries. TCRdb processed the multiplex PCR reads anew with MiXCR; each CDR3 protein has one entry. The sample holds hundreds of thousands of distinct CDR3 sequences, roughly 13% seen once. A further study also used this sample, focusing on T cells in Graves' hyperthyroidism and ophthalmopathy.

Sequencing used peripheral blood mononuclear cells (PBMCs), obtained at new diagnosis, from a patient treated with antithyroid drugs. The receptors were sampled from a man aged 25-45 years with Graves disease.

The sample holds many counts of this clonotype. The chain uses TRBV12-3 or TRBV12-4 and TRBJ2-3; D not certain. With 10 bases removed from V and 0 bases from J, the gap between germline ends came to 14 bases. The CDR3 is 14 amino acids. CDR3 sequence: CATGTYGSTDTQYF. The CDR3 DNA sequence: TGTGCCACCGGTACATACGGAAGCACAGATACGCAGTATTTT.

The sample holds a few counts of this clonotype. The chain carries TRBV5-6 and TRBJ1-2, with no clear D. The ends were cut back, 5 bases at V and 4 bases at J, with 9 bases in the middle. CDR1 is SGHDT and CDR2 is YYEEEE in the germline V gene. CDR3 size: 12 residues. The CDR3 loop is CASSVGGYGYTF. The CDR3 DNA reads TGTGCCAGCAGTGTGGGAGGCTATGGCTACACCTTC.

This clonotype was seen more than once but under ten times. J is TRBJ2-5 and V is TRBV20-1, with TRBD2 as a possible D gene (7 bases). Trimming cost V 3 bases and J 7 bases, with 24 bases left between them. Per the germline V gene, CDR1 is DFQATT and CDR2 is SNEGSKA (reference sequence). The CDR3 totals 16 residues. This chain's CDR3 is CSASSVGGGALGTQYF. Written as DNA, the CDR3 is TGCAGTGCTAGTTCCGTAGGGGGAGGGGCTTTGGGGACCCAGTACTTC.

V usage is TRBV6-2 or TRBV6-3 and J usage is TRBJ1-2; possible D gene TRBD1, 6 bases. The CDR3 consists of 16 residues. CDR1 MNHEY and CDR2 SVGEGT come from the germline V gene. The germline V and J ends were trimmed by 5 bases and 2 bases, with 18 bases remaining between them. CDR3 protein: CASSERGNFGNYGYTF. Here the CDR3 DNA reads TGTGCCAGCAGTGAAAGGGGGAATTTCGGCAACTATGGCTACACCTTC.

This clonotype was picked up many times. DNA of the CDR3: TGCGCCATAGAGTTGGGGGATCCCAACCAAGAGACCCAGTACTTC. Its translation: CAIELGDPNQETQYF. The V and J genes are TRBV10-1 and TRBJ2-5; D tentatively reads TRBD1 or TRBD2 (5 bases each). CDR1 is WNHNN, CDR2 SYGVQD, per germline (reference sequence). The CDR3 is 15 amino acids. V lost 10 bases and J 0 bases, leaving 18 bases between the germline ends.

On this clonotype itself: A junction boundary mismatches the germline segment, possibly from a read error. The rearrangement joins TRBV30 to TRBJ2-7; D possibly corresponds to TRBD1 (6 bases). The CDR3 extends over 13 amino acids. CDR1 and CDR2 (germline): GTSNPN, SVGIG (reference sequence). CDR3 region: CAWGVFQGREQYF. CDR3 DNA sequence: TGTGCCTGGGGTGTATTCCAGGGGCGCGAGCAGTACTTC.

As to this clonotype: At one end the junction does not follow the germline gene, possibly because of a read error. The rearrangement joins TRBV18 to TRBJ1-1; 7 positions match TRBD1. This CDR3 spans 17 amino acids. CDR1 and CDR2 (germline): KGHSH, LQKENI. CDR3 coding DNA: TGTGCCAGCTCACCAACAGGGGCTCACCCGATCGCCACTGAAGCTCTCTTT. Amino acid sequence: CASSPTGAHPIATEALF.

This clonotype occurred many times. The chain joins TRBV29-1 to TRBJ1-1, with D unresolved. The CDR3 runs 11 residues. Germline V gene lookup returns CDR1 SQVTM and CDR2 ANQGSEA. The V gene lost 4 bases and the J gene lost 7 bases, with 10 bases spanning the gap. The chain's CDR3 is CSVAREDEAFF. The CDR3 DNA follows: TGCAGCGTTGCGAGGGAGGATGAAGCTTTCTTT.

This clonotype was seen ten or more times. The genes are TRBV5-8 and TRBJ2-3; D remains unclear. This CDR3 comprises 16 residues. CDR1 is SGHTS and CDR2 is YDEGEE in the germline V gene. V was pared by 0 bases and J by 1 base, with 12 bases between. The CDR3: CASSLDGSPGTDTQYF. The CDR3 DNA follows: TGTGCCAGCAGCTTGGACGGGTCCCCCGGCACAGATACGCAGTATTTT.

This clonotype was seen many times. The chain combines TRBV20-1 with TRBJ2-7; the D is unclear. Trimming cost V 1 base and J 2 bases, with 9 bases left between them. The CDR3 length is 13 residues. Germline V gene sequence: CDR1 DFQATT, CDR2 SNEGSKA (reference sequence). CDR3: CSARGPQTYEQYF. DNA of the CDR3: TGCAGTGCTAGAGGGCCACAAACCTACGAGCAGTACTTC.

This clonotype has a handful of counts. The rearrangement joins TRBV14 to TRBJ2-4, with 7 nucleotides matching TRBD1. This CDR3 has 15 residues. J was trimmed by 3 bases and V by 4 bases; bases with no gene match: 6. Germline loops: CDR1 SGHDN, CDR2 FVKESK. This chain's CDR3 is CASSRRGLGKNIQYF. CDR3 in DNA: TGTGCCAGCAGCCGTAGGGGGCTCGGCAAAAACATTCAGTACTTC.

At least ten counts were recorded for this clonotype. The genes are TRBV5-5 and TRBJ2-7; 11 bases are shared with TRBD2. This CDR3 has 15 amino acids. The germline CDR1 and CDR2 sequences are SGHKS and YYEKEE (reference sequence). The V and J ends lost 4 bases and 2 bases, in that order; junction bases with no gene match: 5. CDR3: CASSLTSGSTYEQYF. The DNA for the CDR3 is TGTGCCAGCAGCCTCACTAGCGGGAGCACCTACGAGCAGTACTTC.

This clonotype showed up many times. The gene calls are TRBV28 and TRBJ2-1, with TRBD2 identical over 9 bases. Germline V lookup: CDR1 MDHEN, CDR2 SYDVKM. The CDR3 contains 18 residues. After removal of 10 bases from V and 4 bases from J, the junction contained 20 bases not matched to a gene. CDR3 in amino acids: CAIRSTRGSGRRYNEQFF. CDR3 DNA sequence: TGTGCCATCCGAAGCACTCGGGGGAGCGGGAGGCGTTACAATGAGCAGTTCTTC. Supplemented by reference TRBV28 and TRBJ2-1, the full variable domain reads DVKVTQSSRYLVKRTGEKVFLECVQDMDHENMFWYRQDPGLGLRLIYFSYDVKMKEKGDIPEGYSVSREKKERFSLILESASTNQTSMYLCAIRSTRGSGRRYNEQFFGPGTRLTVL.

On this clonotype: At one boundary the junction diverges from the germline segment, which might be a read error. V is TRBV5-1 and J is TRBJ2-7; TRBD1 matches at 8 bases. Per the germline V gene, CDR1 is SGHRS and CDR2 is YFSETQ. The CDR3 spans 17 residues. Here the CDR3 DNA reads TGCGCCAGCGGCTTTTTGTTCCAGGACAGGGAGCTCTACGAGCAGTGCTTC. Translation: CASGFLFQDRELYEQCF.

The V and J genes are TRBV7-2 and TRBJ2-7; the D call may be TRBD1 or TRBD2 (5 bases each). This CDR3 has 16 amino acids. CDR1 and CDR2 (germline): SGHTA, FQGNSA. V shed 1 base and J shed 8 bases, with 21 bases lying between them. Here the CDR3 DNA reads TGTGCCAGCAGCTTAGGGTCCGGGACGGCTTACGTGAAGCAGTACTTC. As protein: CASSLGSGTAYVKQYF.

The sample holds many counts of this clonotype. V gene TRBV2 combines with J gene TRBJ2-5; no firm D call. Between the trimmed V and J ends, which lost 7 bases and 2 bases, there was a span of 11 bases. This CDR3 region has 13 residues. CDR1 and CDR2 from the germline V gene are SNHLY and FYNNEI. The CDR3 spells CASMWGGQETQYF. The CDR3 DNA follows: TGTGCCAGCATGTGGGGTGGACAAGAGACCCAGTACTTC.